Here is one T cell receptor beta chain with its context. This entry is derived from a study of blood T cell repertoires in COVID-19. The data were produced by immunoSEQ multiplex PCR, yet TCRdb's version contains in-frame clones alone and is incomplete. In the table there are a few hundred thousand clones, approximately 90% of which are singletons. CDR1 MDHEN and CDR2 SYDVKM come from the germline V gene. V was cut by 2 bases and J by 9 bases, with 13 bases left in between. This CDR3 spans 13 amino acids. The TCR originated in a woman aged 45-60 years who had recovered from COVID-19. Sequenced material: peripheral blood. The J gene is TRBJ1-2, the V gene TRBV28, with D hard to call. For the CDR3, the DNA is TGTGCCAGCAGTTTAACGCTTGGGCTGAGCTACACCTTC. Its translation: CASSLTLGLSYTF.